This entry lists 6 T cell receptor beta chains sequenced from one sample in a study of cytomegalovirus exposure and HLA in healthy donors. The PCR was carried out with 60 Vbeta primers and 13 Jbeta primers. This table comes from immunoSEQ multiplex PCR, and its TCRdb copy is limited to in-frame clones, with some not included. Of approximately 160,000 clones listed, 82% are singletons. Sequencing was done on a sample of PBMCs. These receptor sequences come from a girl aged 2 to 9 in good health and CMV-seropositive.

In DNA form, the CDR3 reads TGCGCCAGCAGCTCGACGACGGGACAGGGGCATGAAGGCTACACCTTC. As protein: CASSSTTGQGHEGYTF. This sequence joins TRBV5-1 and TRBJ1-2; the match to TRBD1 covers 10 bases. Germline loops: CDR1 SGHRS, CDR2 YFSETQ. The CDR3 is 16 residues long. Trimming took 3 bases from V and 8 from J; bases not matched to a gene: 13.

This clone occurred a few times. The CDR3 DNA reads TGTGCCAGCAGCCCGAGCGGGACCTTGTTTTTT. It translates to CASSPSGTLFF. J is TRBJ2-2 and V is TRBV7-9; 7 bases map to TRBD2. V trimming: 5 bases; J trimming: 15 bases; junction bases outside the gene matches: 6. The CDR3 contains 11 residues. Germline CDR1 SEHNR, CDR2 FQNEAQ (reference sequence).

The chain joins TRBV7-9 to TRBJ2-7; 11 bases map to TRBD1. Per germline, CDR1 SEHNR and CDR2 FQNEAQ (reference sequence). With 5 bases clipped from V and 2 bases from J, the junction kept 2 bases outside the gene matches. The CDR3 extends over 14 amino acids. The CDR3 nucleotides read TGTGCCAGCAGCCCGGGACAGGGGGCCTACGAGCAGTACTTC. It yields the protein CASSPGQGAYEQYF.

The V gene is TRBV27, the J gene TRBJ2-7, with D possibly matching TRBD2 (6 bases). V was clipped by 0 bases and J by 0 bases, with 21 bases between them. The germline V gene has CDR1 MNHEY and CDR2 SMNVEV (reference sequence). The CDR3 runs 19 residues. CDR3 nucleotides: TGTGCCAGCAGTTTATCTCCAATGGTGGGGGGAGGCAGCTCCTACGAGCAGTACTTC. It translates to CASSLSPMVGGGSSYEQYF.

In regard to this clone: This sample also contains other DNA sequences that code for the same CDR3. The chain joins TRBV30 to TRBJ1-5; no reliable D call. Trimming stripped 3 bases from V and 4 bases from J, with 7 bases between. There are 12 residues in the CDR3. From germline, CDR1 is GTSNPN and CDR2 SVGIG (reference sequence). The CDR3 loop is CAWRTGNQPQHF. CDR3 DNA sequence: TGTGCCTGGAGGACGGGAAATCAGCCCCAGCATTTT.

V gene TRBV5-1 combines with J gene TRBJ1-4; no clear D gene. The V gene's germline CDR1 is SGHRS and CDR2 YFSETQ. CDR3 size: 13 residues. V was shortened by 2 bases and J by 8 bases, with 10 bases between the two germline ends. CDR3 in DNA: TGCGCCAGCAGCTTAGCGAGCGGGGAAAAACTGTTTTTT. This encodes CASSLASGEKLFF.